The TCR beta chain under discussion was sequenced for a study of technical replicates of blood from several donors. Sequencing was performed with immunoSEQ multiplex PCR; in TCRdb, only in-frame clones are kept and a portion is missing. The sample has around 60,000 clones; 80% to 95% are singletons. Sequencing input: PBMCs. This TCR derives from a human donor in good health. Some clones in this sample may be carry-over from other donors' samples.

CDR3 sequence (DNA): TGTGCCAGCAGTCCCCCCAGAGGGACTCTTTTGGGCGAGCAGTACTTC. It codes for CASSPPRGTLLGEQYF. The chain joins TRBV27 to TRBJ2-5, with D possibly being TRBD2 (6 bases). The DNA end favors TRBJ2-7, so the J call may be wrong. The germline V gene has CDR1 MNHEY and CDR2 SMNVEV (reference sequence). This CDR3 spans 16 amino acids.